This TCR beta chain was captured in a study of blood T cell repertoires in COVID-19. Study in general: The study drew acute and convalescent COVID-19 samples from the United States, Italy and Spain.

In the authors' workflow: From reference gene primer amplification, estimates of nucleated cell counts were derived. Repertoires were generated with immunoSEQ multiplex PCR, while TCRdb's copy carries only in-frame clones and drops some. The V and J calls and clone size are taken from that table; D and trimming were inferred from the DNA. The top ten clones hold under 6.5% of a sample with some 180,000 clones, approximately 82% of them seen once. All enrollees were about 18 to 89 years old and from about two dozen US areas. Cohorts were based on clinical histories the participants reported. The sequence came from a woman aged 60-70 years with acute COVID-19. Sequencing was done on a sample of PBMCs or T cells enriched from blood (not recorded which).

The CDR3 nucleotides read TGCGCCAGCAGCCGCGGGACAGGGATCAATCAGCCCCAGCATTTT. This translates into CASSRGTGINQPQHF. The chain uses TRBV5-1 and TRBJ1-5, with 9 bases lining up with TRBD1. This CDR3 region has 15 residues. With 4 bases clipped from V and 3 bases from J, the junction kept 5 bases outside the gene matches. Germline V gene lookup returns CDR1 SGHRS and CDR2 YFSETQ.